This TCR beta chain was captured by sequencing in a study of early T cells in non-severe SARS-CoV-2 infection. Overall study: From unsorted whole blood, bulk RNA was sequenced, and the chains remained unpaired.

Whole-study results and caveats: In VDJdb matching, anti-spike CD8 responses were favored while private and CD4 specificities went missing.

This clonotype was counted only a few times. Antigen specificity is unknown. The library protocol tagged individual cDNA molecules with unique molecular identifiers. From the 5' RACE reads, TCRdb called clonotypes with MiXCR, one entry per CDR3 protein. The sample contains tens of thousands of distinct CDR3 sequences, 8% to 13% of which appear only once. This CDR3 contains 16 residues. The V gene's germline CDR1 is SGHTA and CDR2 FQGNSA. The source material was whole blood. This receptor was obtained from an adult who was a healthcare worker with PCR-confirmed SARS-CoV-2 infection or an uninfected control (not recorded which). The chain combines TRBV7-2 with TRBJ2-3; D remains unclear. TRBJ1-5 matches the DNA end more closely, so the J call is doubtful. The CDR3 nucleotides read TGTGCCAGCAGCTTAGTCTCCACGGTCGTGTCGGATACGCAGCATTTT. It codes for CASSLVSTVVSDTQHF.